This entry lists 12 T cell receptor beta chains sequenced from one sample in a study of CD8 T cells in ankylosing spondylitis. Study-level findings and limits: Roughly eight highly homologous variants formed a TCR beta motif that appeared characteristic of ankylosing spondylitis blood.

TCRdb processed the 5' RACE reads anew with MiXCR; each CDR3 protein has one entry. The sample lists around 390,000 distinct CDR3 sequences, around 20% occurring once. For these receptors, no antigen is known. The sequenced material came from blood, either unsorted or a sorted T cell fraction (not recorded which). These receptor sequences come from a male donor with ankylosing spondylitis.

This clonotype was observed a handful of times. The chain carries TRBV6-1 and TRBJ1-1; possible D gene TRBD1, 5 bases. Germline V gene lookup returns CDR1 MNHNS and CDR2 SASEGT. Trimming pared 3 bases from V and 1 base from J, leaving 12 bases between. The CDR3 sequence is 15 residues long. Here the CDR3 reads CASSDMGLPNTEAFF. Here the CDR3 DNA reads TGTGCCAGCAGTGATATGGGACTACCGAACACTGAAGCTTTCTTT.

Only a few counts were recorded for this clonotype. The chain combines TRBV4-2 with TRBJ1-4; TRBD1 matches at 7 bases. Trimming cost V 3 bases and J 6 bases; bases outside gene matches: 7. Germline CDR1 and CDR2: LGHNA and YNFKEQ. CDR3 length: 15 residues. Written as DNA, the CDR3 is TGTGCCAGCAGCCAGAGAACAGGGGCGTATGAAAAACTGTTTTTT. Translation gives CASSQRTGAYEKLFF.

The CDR3 protein is CASSPYGMETQYF. CDR3 DNA: TGTGCCAGCAGTCCTTACGGGATGGAGACCCAGTACTTC. The genes are TRBV25-1 and TRBJ2-5; possibly TRBD2 for D (5 bases). The V end lost 5 bases, the J end lost 5 bases, and 12 bases lay between the germline ends. CDR3 size: 13 residues. CDR1 is MGHDK and CDR2 is SYGVNS in the germline V gene.

The gene calls are TRBV2 and TRBJ2-5; no definite D call. Per the germline V gene, CDR1 is SNHLY and CDR2 is FYNNEI. Trimming removed 8 bases at V and 1 base at J, with 14 bases between. The CDR3 runs 14 residues. CDR3 protein: CASSPSLTQETQYF. The DNA for the CDR3 is TGTGCCAGCTCCCCCAGTCTGACCCAAGAGACCCAGTACTTC. The entire variable domain, with the rest obtained from reference TRBV2 and TRBJ2-5, is as follows: EPEVTQTPSHQVTQMGQEVILRCVPISNHLYFYWYRQILGQKVEFLVSFYNNEISEKSEIFDDQFSVERPDGSNFTLKIRSTKLEDSAMYFCASSPSLTQETQYFGPGTRLLVL.

This clonotype was detected only a few times. This chain connects TRBV7-9 to TRBJ2-2; D unresolved. This CDR3 region has 16 residues. Germline values: CDR1 SEHNR, CDR2 FQNEAQ (reference sequence). V was trimmed by 5 bases and J by 5 bases, leaving 18 bases between them. The CDR3 bases are TGTGCCAGCAGCAAACGACCCGTCGTTGGGACCGGGGAGCTGTTTTTT. It translates to CASSKRPVVGTGELFF.

V gene TRBV5-1 combines with J gene TRBJ1-1; 7 bases are shared with TRBD1. Germline trimming cut 0 bases from V and 1 base from J; bases unmatched to any gene: 3. The CDR3 loop spans 15 amino acids. Looked up from germline, CDR1 is SGHRS and CDR2 is YFSETQ. CDR3 coding DNA: TGCGCCAGCAGCTTGGACAGGGGTCGGAACACTGAAGCTTTCTTT. This encodes CASSLDRGRNTEAFF.

This chain links TRBV11-2 with TRBJ2-7; D unresolved. There are 15 residues in the CDR3. The V gene lost 1 base and the J gene lost 4 bases, with 14 bases spanning the gap. Germline V gives CDR1 SGHAT, CDR2 FQNNGV. The CDR3 loop is CASSLGRSGRYEQYF. The CDR3 DNA follows: TGTGCCAGCAGCTTAGGAAGGAGTGGTCGTTACGAGCAGTACTTC.

This clonotype was counted a few times. The chain has TRBV20-1 and TRBJ1-3; no reliable D call. CDR3 length: 15 residues. The germline gives CDR1 DFQATT, CDR2 SNEGSKA (reference sequence). V was cut by 3 bases and J by 0 bases, with 12 bases left in between. The CDR3 loop is CSASRTEVSGNTIYF. CDR3 DNA sequence: TGCAGTGCTAGTCGGACGGAGGTCTCTGGAAACACCATATATTTT.

V and J are TRBV9 and TRBJ2-1; D not certain. In germline, CDR1 is SGDLS, CDR2 YYNGEE. V lost 4 bases and J 2 bases, leaving 7 bases between the germline ends. The CDR3 is 13 residues long. The chain's CDR3 is CASSPRPYNEQFF. CDR3 bases: TGTGCCAGCAGCCCCCGACCCTACAATGAGCAGTTCTTC.

The CDR3 DNA reads as TGCAGTGCTAGAGGGGGCCGCGGGGTTGGTCAGCCCCAGCATTTT. Its protein product is CSARGGRGVGQPQHF. The gene calls are TRBV20-1 and TRBJ1-5; D may be TRBD1 (5 bases). Trimming took 1 base from V and 6 from J, leaving 16 bases between them. CDR3 length equals 15 residues. The germline gives CDR1 DFQATT, CDR2 SNEGSKA (reference sequence).

This clonotype has just a few counts. V usage is TRBV7-3 and J usage is TRBJ2-7; 14 nucleotides align to TRBD2. Per the germline V gene, CDR1 is SGHTA and CDR2 is FQGTGA. The CDR3 totals 17 residues. The junction had 11 bases not matched to a gene; V was cut back by 5 bases and J by 5 bases. The CDR3 protein is CASSPSGLAGGRHEQYF. The CDR3 bases are TGTGCCAGCAGCCCGAGTGGACTAGCGGGAGGAAGGCACGAGCAGTACTTC.

This clonotype was detected only a few times. This chain joins TRBV7-9 and TRBJ1-1; D not resolved. The V end was cut by 2 bases, the J end by 6 bases, with 10 bases between. Germline V gene sequence: CDR1 SEHNR, CDR2 FQNEAQ (reference sequence). The CDR3 is made up of 13 amino acids. In DNA form, the CDR3 reads TGTGCCAGCAGCTTAAGGGAGACTGCTGAAGCTTTCTTT. It specifies CASSLRETAEAFF.